Shown below are 19 T cell receptor beta chains from a single sample sequenced in a study of beta chain features in type 1 diabetes. What was sequenced were expressed TCRB transcripts, since all of the isolated RNA had been reverse transcribed. The table came from immunoSEQ multiplex PCR; TCRdb's copy has only in-frame clones and leaves some out. There are around 140,000 clones in the sample; roughly 9.3% occur only once, and about 0.6% lies in the top ten. Sample: central memory CD4+ T cells from blood. All receptors come from a woman aged 40-49 years in good health.

This chain connects TRBV7-2 to TRBJ1-3; D is possibly TRBD1 (5 bases). V dropped 4 bases and J dropped 4 bases, with 8 bases sitting between them. The CDR3 is 13 amino acids. Germline V lookup: CDR1 SGHTA, CDR2 FQGNSA. The CDR3 loop is CASSSNRGNTIYF. DNA for the CDR3: TGTGCCAGCAGCTCTAACAGGGGAAACACCATATATTTT.

This clone has at least ten counts. V usage is TRBV7-8 and J usage is TRBJ2-3, with 9 bases lining up with TRBD2. With V trimmed by 3 bases and J by 5 bases, 9 bases remained unmatched. The CDR3 totals 16 residues. CDR1 is SGHVS and CDR2 is FQNEAQ in the germline V gene. CDR3 sequence reads: CASSFGASGVGDTQYF. The CDR3 bases are TGTGCCAGCAGCTTCGGAGCTAGCGGGGTCGGAGATACGCAGTATTTT. The variable domain in full, completed from reference TRBV7-8 and TRBJ2-3, reads GAGVSQSPRYKVAKRGQDVALRCDPISGHVSLFWYQQALGQGPEFLTYFQNEAQLDKSGLPSDRFFAERPEGSVSTLKIQRTQQEDSAVYLCASSFGASGVGDTQYFGPGTRLTVL.

This clone was recorded a few times. The CDR3 region has the DNA TGTGCCAGTAGCCCGGGGTCGGGGGGCACGTACGAGCAGTACTTC. This sequence encodes CASSPGSGGTYEQYF. The gene calls are TRBV19 and TRBJ2-7; the D gene is possibly TRBD2 (7 bases). Germline lookup yields CDR1 LNHDA and CDR2 SQIVND (reference sequence). The CDR3 has 15 amino acids. V dropped 6 bases and J dropped 4 bases, with 19 bases sitting between them. Using reference TRBV19 and TRBJ2-7 for the parts outside the CDR3, the full variable domain is DGGITQSPKYLFRKEGQNVTLSCEQNLNHDAMYWYRQDPGQGLRLIYYSQIVNDFQKGDIAEGYSVSREKKESFPLTVTSAQKNPTAFYLCASSPGSGGTYEQYFGPGTRLTVT.

With regard to this clone: This CDR3 is also generated by other DNA sequences in the sample. The genes are TRBV5-1 and TRBJ1-3; no definite D call. The CDR3 totals 14 residues. CDR1 and CDR2 (germline): SGHRS, YFSETQ. With 4 bases removed from V and 0 bases from J, the gap between germline ends came to 8 bases. The CDR3 protein is CASSLDGSGNTIYF. For the CDR3, the DNA is TGCGCCAGCAGCCTGGACGGCTCTGGAAACACCATATATTTT.

This clone was recorded a few times. The chain uses TRBV7-2 and TRBJ2-1; perhaps TRBD1 as D (6 bases). This CDR3 has 14 residues. The V gene lost 5 bases and the J gene lost 8 bases, with 16 bases spanning the gap. Germline CDR1 is SGHTA and CDR2 is FQGNSA. The CDR3 DNA reads TGTGCCAGCAGCACCTCTGGACAGTCCGATGAGCAGTTCTTC. It translates to CASSTSGQSDEQFF.

This sequence joins TRBV5-1 and TRBJ2-3, with D perhaps matching TRBD2 (5 bases). From germline, CDR1 is SGHRS and CDR2 YFSETQ. Trimming took off 7 bases at V and 0 bases at J, with 12 bases between the two ends. This CDR3 is built from 14 residues. The CDR3: CASQLGASTDTQYF. In nucleotides, the CDR3 is TGCGCCAGCCAGTTGGGAGCTAGCACAGATACGCAGTATTTT.

The gene calls are TRBV29-1 and TRBJ1-2, with 9 bases lining up with TRBD1. This CDR3 has 13 amino acids. CDR1 and CDR2 (germline): SQVTM, ANQGSEA. Trimming at V came to 3 bases and at J to 8 bases, leaving 7 bases not matched to a gene. The CDR3 DNA reads TGCAGCGTTGACCTGGACAGGGGCGGCGGCTACACCTTC. This codes for CSVDLDRGGGYTF.

A few counts support this clone. The J gene is TRBJ1-6, the V gene TRBV11-3, with 7 bases aligning to TRBD1. Germline V gene lookup returns CDR1 SGHNT and CDR2 YENEEA. The J segment lost 11 bases and the V segment lost 1 base, leaving 5 bases of the junction unmatched. The CDR3 loop spans 14 amino acids. Written as DNA, the CDR3 is TGTGCCAGCAGCTTAGGACCGACAGGGACACCCCTCCACTTT. Translated: CASSLGPTGTPLHF.

The chain recombines TRBV27 with TRBJ1-2, with 8 bases aligning to TRBD1. The CDR3 is 15 amino acids. CDR1 and CDR2 (germline): MNHEY, SMNVEV (reference sequence). The junction had 8 bases not matched to a gene; V was cut back by 6 bases and J by 2 bases. The CDR3 spells CASRYGQGANYGYTF. In DNA, the CDR3 is TGTGCCAGCAGATACGGACAGGGAGCGAACTATGGCTACACCTTC.

This clone has ten or more counts. This chain uses TRBV29-1 with TRBJ2-5; D gene uncertain. The CDR3 spans 11 residues. CDR1 is SQVTM and CDR2 is ANQGSEA in the germline V gene. V was cut by 4 bases and J by 3 bases, with 6 bases left in between. CDR3 loop: CSVGGEETQYF. CDR3 nucleotides: TGCAGCGTTGGAGGAGAAGAGACCCAGTACTTC.

A few counts support this clone. V gene TRBV11-2 combines with J gene TRBJ2-3; 11 bases fit TRBD2. The CDR3 runs 15 residues. The V gene end was trimmed by 3 bases and the J gene end by 4 bases; junction bases not matched to a gene: 3. The germline gives CDR1 SGHAT, CDR2 FQNNGV. The CDR3 nucleotides read TGTGCCAGCAGCTTTGTAGCGGGGGGGCCAGATACGCAGTATTTT. It specifies CASSFVAGGPDTQYF.

This clone was observed a handful of times. The J gene is TRBJ2-5, the V gene TRBV11-1; a possible D gene is TRBD2 (5 bases). V lost 5 bases and J 5 bases, leaving 12 bases between the germline ends. Germline V gene data show CDR1 as SGHAT and CDR2 as FQDESV (reference sequence). The CDR3 is made up of 13 amino acids. The CDR3 nucleotides are TGTGCCAGCAGCAGCCTAGCTGGGGAGACCCAGTACTTC. It yields the protein CASSSLAGETQYF. Based on the CDR3 plus reference TRBV11-1 and TRBJ2-5, the full variable domain is EAEVAQSPRYKITEKSQAVAFWCDPISGHATLYWYRQILGQGPELLVQFQDESVVDDSQLPKDRFSAERLKGVDSTLKIQPAELGDSAMYLCASSSLAGETQYFGPGTRLLVL.

The sample holds a few counts of this clone. The chain uses TRBV9 and TRBJ2-1; weak D call: TRBD1 (5 bases). Germline CDR1 SGDLS, CDR2 YYNGEE. The CDR3 runs 16 residues. With 0 bases removed from V and 8 bases from J, the gap between germline ends came to 18 bases. In DNA, the CDR3 is TGTGCCAGCAGCGTAGCGTCTATGGCAGGGTCCCATGAGCAGTTCTTC. The encoded protein is CASSVASMAGSHEQFF.

This clone has more than one count but fewer than ten. This chain joins TRBV11-2 and TRBJ1-6, with unresolved D. The CDR3 loop spans 13 amino acids. Germline V gene lookup returns CDR1 SGHAT and CDR2 FQNNGV. V lost 5 bases to trimming and J lost 13 bases, with 15 bases between them. The CDR3 is CASSNGPQAPLHF. The CDR3 nucleotides are TGTGCCAGCAGCAATGGGCCCCAGGCGCCCCTCCACTTT.

This chain connects TRBV6-6 to TRBJ1-2; the match to TRBD1 covers 8 bases. The length of the CDR3 is 16 residues. With 1 base clipped from V and 7 bases from J, the junction kept 11 bases outside the gene matches. Germline V gene sequence: CDR1 MNHNY, CDR2 SVGAGI (reference sequence). The CDR3 sequence is CASSYLQTGDRAGYTF. DNA for the CDR3: TGTGCCAGCAGTTACTTGCAGACAGGGGATCGGGCTGGCTACACCTTC.

The CDR3 region is CASSLDRGYGYTF. As DNA, the CDR3 is TGTGCCAGCAGTTTGGACAGGGGCTATGGCTACACCTTC. V usage is TRBV9 and J usage is TRBJ1-2; the match to TRBD1 covers 9 bases. CDR1 and CDR2 from the germline V gene are SGDLS and YYNGEE. This CDR3 comprises 13 residues. The J segment lost 4 bases and the V segment lost 5 bases, leaving 3 bases of the junction unmatched. The full variable domain, completed using reference TRBV9 and TRBJ1-2, is DSGVTQTPKHLITATGQRVTLRCSPRSGDLSVYWYQQSLDQGLQFLIQYYNGEERAKGNILERFSAQQFPDLHSELNLSSLELGDSALYFCASSLDRGYGYTFGSGTRLTVV.

V and J are TRBV6-5 and TRBJ2-5; tentative D call: TRBD2 (5 bases). Trimming shortened V by 5 bases and J by 7 bases, and 14 bases separated the two germline ends. CDR3 length: 13 amino acids. Germline values: CDR1 MNHEY, CDR2 SVGAGI. CDR3 in DNA: TGTGCCAGCAGTAGAGGGAATGGACTGACCCAGTACTTC. It encodes CASSRGNGLTQYF.

The gene calls are TRBV19 and TRBJ1-1, with D hard to call. The germline V and J ends were trimmed by 3 bases and 4 bases, with 21 bases remaining between them. The CDR3 has 17 residues. Germline-derived CDR1 and CDR2 are LNHDA and SQIVND (reference sequence). CDR3 DNA sequence: TGTGCCAGTAGTATTAAGTGGGCCCGAGGGTTGGGCACTGAAGCTTTCTTT. It encodes CASSIKWARGLGTEAFF.

This clone came up a few times. V and J are TRBV15 and TRBJ1-5; maybe TRBD1 (6 bases). With 7 bases removed from V and 1 base from J, the gap between germline ends came to 29 bases. Germline values: CDR1 LNHNV, CDR2 YYDKDF (reference sequence). The CDR3 is 20 amino acids. Here the CDR3 DNA reads TGTGCCACCAACACGAAGCCGCAACAGGGTCATGCAGGGAGCAATCAGCCCCAGCATTTT. It yields the protein CATNTKPQQGHAGSNQPQHF.